Listed below are T cell receptor beta chains from one sample, sequenced in a study of control samples from healthy donors and cancer patients. This table comes from immunoSEQ multiplex PCR, and its TCRdb copy is limited to in-frame clones, with some not included. The sample has more than 100,000 clones, just over 90% seen once. Specimen: blood. The origin of the receptors is a woman aged 18-29 years in good health. CDR3s include the opening cysteine and the closing phenylalanine or tryptophan.

length: 15; V: TRBV5-4; CDR3: CASSRNPGQNTEAFF
length: 14; V: TRBV9; CDR3: CASSVGDVTDTQYF
length: 11; V: TRBV20-1; CDR3: CSASGSQEAFF
length: 18; V: TRBV7-2; CDR3: CASSYASLAGGSADTQYF
length: 15; V: TRBV6-5; CDR3: CASKPEESRVDGYTF
length: 16; V: TRBV6-6; CDR3: CASTYPGLAGKVEQFF
length: 16; V: TRBV5-1; CDR3: CASSLTPGQGIYEQYF
length: 12; V: TRBV29-1; CDR3: CSGSGTDYGYTF
length: 16; V: TRBV7-2; CDR3: CASSLGGGIPNEKLFF
length: 16; V: TRBV7-2; CDR3: CASSSARLASYNEQFF
length: 15; V: TRBV6-5; CDR3: CASSRGGQVGLEQYF
length: 15; V: TRBV25-1; CDR3: CASSESSATYNEQFF
length: 17; V: TRBV27; CDR3: CASSLPMDRGWSDTQYF
length: 14; V: TRBV28; CDR3: CASSPPMLNGGYTF
length: 17; V: TRBV27; CDR3: CAKEARLAGGPTDTQYF
length: 14; V: TRBV10-3; CDR3: CAIRGVVYNSPLHF
length: 15; V: TRBV7-9; CDR3: CASSLLDQSLYGYTF
length: 15; V: TRBV18; CDR3: CASSPRGHMNTEAFF
length: 13; V: TRBV30; CDR3: CAWSLAGKTEAFF
length: 14; V: TRBV27; CDR3: CASSAGQGGYEQYF
length: 16; V: TRBV6-2/TRBV6-3; CDR3: CASSYRAGQGSYEQYF
length: 12; V: TRBV29-1; CDR3: CSVQGAYYEQYF
length: 12; V: TRBV5-4; CDR3: CASSSTAGEQYF
length: 15; V: TRBV28; CDR3: CASSLQYGRSYEQYF
length: 12; V: TRBV28; CDR3: CASSLRYNEQFF
length: 16; V: TRBV28; CDR3: CASSLSTSGRWNTQYF
length: 14; V: TRBV5-1; CDR3: CASSPSTGLYGYTF
length: 16; V: TRBV7-6; CDR3: CASSVRFRGRNDTQYF
length: 14; V: TRBV7-3; CDR3: CASSLAGGPGTQYF
length: 12; V: TRBV30; CDR3: CAWSAESQPQHF
length: 13; V: TRBV3-1/TRBV3-2; CDR3: CASSQGDVTTAFF
length: 15; V: TRBV29-1; CDR3: CSVGGPGTGVYEQYF
length: 11; V: TRBV28; CDR3: CASSLASGTHF
length: 18; V: TRBV7-7; CDR3: CASSFPGQGKRERYEQYF
length: 14; V: TRBV4-2; CDR3: CASSLTGGGQTQYF
length: 15; V: TRBV6-5; CDR3: CASSHPTGGNTEAFF
length: 15; V: TRBV11-3; CDR3: CASSLDRVSSDTQYF
length: 15; V: TRBV9; CDR3: CASSGDRLNTGELFF
length: 10; V: TRBV27; CDR3: CASPNTEAFF
length: 16; V: TRBV24-1; CDR3: CATSGWTGAGANVLTF
length: 11; V: TRBV12-3/TRBV12-4; CDR3: CASSTGETQYF
length: 15; V: TRBV5-1; CDR3: CASSPQGFHTDTQYF
length: 18; V: TRBV11-2; CDR3: CVSSLRSGTGGSSYEQYF
length: 15; V: TRBV5-1; CDR3: CASSLRGAMDTEAFF
length: 15; V: TRBV5-5; CDR3: CASSLDTGWSQPQHF
length: 15; V: TRBV7-9; CDR3: CASSLLWGGRTEAFF